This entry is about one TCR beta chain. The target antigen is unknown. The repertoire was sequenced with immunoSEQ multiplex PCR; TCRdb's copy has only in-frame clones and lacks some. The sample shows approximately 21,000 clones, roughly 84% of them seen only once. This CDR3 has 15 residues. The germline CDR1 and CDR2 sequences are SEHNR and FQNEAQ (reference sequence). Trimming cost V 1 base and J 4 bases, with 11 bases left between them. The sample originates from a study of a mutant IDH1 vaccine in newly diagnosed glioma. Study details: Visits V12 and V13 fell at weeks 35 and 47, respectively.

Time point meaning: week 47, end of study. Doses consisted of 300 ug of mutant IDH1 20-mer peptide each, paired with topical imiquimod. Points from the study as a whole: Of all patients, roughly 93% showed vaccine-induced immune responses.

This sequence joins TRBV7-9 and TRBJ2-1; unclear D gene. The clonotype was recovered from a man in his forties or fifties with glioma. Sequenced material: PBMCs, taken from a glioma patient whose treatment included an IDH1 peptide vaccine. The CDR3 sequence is CASSLGRIGYNEQFF. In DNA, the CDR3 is TGTGCCAGCAGCTTAGGGAGAATTGGGTACAATGAGCAGTTCTTC. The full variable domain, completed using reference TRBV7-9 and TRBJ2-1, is DTGVSQNPRHKITKRGQNVTFRCDPISEHNRLYWYRQTLGQGPEFLTYFQNEAQLEKSRLLSDRFSAERPKGSFSTLEIQRTEQGDSAMYLCASSLGRIGYNEQFFGPGTRLTVL.